The clone carrying this TCR beta chain was observed once. Germline CDR1 is LNHDA and CDR2 is SQIVND (reference sequence). This CDR3 has 16 amino acids. Unmatched junction bases numbered 13, after V lost 4 bases and J lost 7 bases. The data originate from a study of blood T cell repertoires in COVID-19. At the level of the study: T cells, B-cell-depleted T cells, or PBMCs provided the cDNA or gDNA that served as material.

Clinical histories supplied by participants themselves formed the basis of cohort assignment. In the source study's methods: Reference gene primers were amplified, and this amplification served to estimate nucleated cell counts. Method: immunoSEQ multiplex PCR; TCRdb's copy keeps in-frame clones and lacks some. V and J calls and clone size are those listed in that table; D and trimming were worked out from the DNA. The sample yields about 370,000 clones, approximately 90% seen once. Sequencing was carried out using PBMCs or T cells enriched from blood (not recorded which). The chain links TRBV19 to TRBJ1-2; 9 bases agree with TRBD1. This clonotype was sampled from a woman aged 35 to 49 who had been exposed to COVID-19. CDR3 in DNA: TGTGCCAGTAGTACCCCCCCGCGGACAGGGGCCTCTGGCTACACCTTC. Translating it yields CASSTPPRTGASGYTF.